There are many counts of the clone carrying this T cell receptor beta chain. The authors amplified TCR beta CDR3 regions from RNA transcripts. The first round was an RT-PCR with HTBI primers, and the second round was a multiplex PCR. TCRdb re-analysed the multiplex PCR reads in MiXCR, keeping a single row per CDR3 protein. This sample has hundreds of thousands of distinct CDR3 sequences, with 20% to 25% found just once. V lost 0 bases and J 2 bases, leaving 10 bases between the germline ends. Germline CDR1 and CDR2: MNHEY and SVGAGI. The CDR3 contains 15 residues. The sample originates from a study of Graves' ophthalmopathy and Graves' hyperthyroidism. Hyperthyroidism patients had new diagnoses, durations under 2 months, and ages of 18 to 65. Each diagnosis was determined on the basis of clinical symptoms, serum thyroxine, TRAb, thyroid ultrasound and orbital computed tomography.

This TCR was sampled from a young woman with stable Graves' hyperthyroidism. Some clones in this sample may be carry-over from other donors' samples. The rearrangement joins TRBV6-5 to TRBJ1-1; tentatively, D is TRBD1 (6 bases). The specimen was peripheral blood. The CDR3 coding sequence is TGTGCCAGCAGTTACTCGGGACAATACAACACTGAAGCTTTCTTT. Protein: CASSYSGQYNTEAFF.